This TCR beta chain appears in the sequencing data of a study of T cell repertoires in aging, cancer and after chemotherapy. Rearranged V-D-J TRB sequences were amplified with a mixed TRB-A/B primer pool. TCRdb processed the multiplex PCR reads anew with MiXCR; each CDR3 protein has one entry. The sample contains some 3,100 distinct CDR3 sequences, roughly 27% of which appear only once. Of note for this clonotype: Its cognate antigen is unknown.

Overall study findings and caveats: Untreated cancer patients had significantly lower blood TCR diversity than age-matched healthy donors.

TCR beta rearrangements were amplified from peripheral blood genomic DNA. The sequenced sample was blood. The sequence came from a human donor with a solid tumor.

The DNA for the CDR3 is TGTGCCAGCAGCTTGGAGTGGAAACCTAACTATGGCTACACCTTC. Protein sequence: CASSLEWKPNYGYTF. The chain recombines TRBV5-4 with TRBJ1-2; D is unclear. This CDR3 is 15 amino acids long. Germline V lookup: CDR1 SGHNT, CDR2 YYREEE (reference sequence). Trimming shortened V by 0 bases and J by 0 bases, and 9 bases separated the two germline ends.